These 9 T cell receptor beta chains originate from one sample sequenced in a study of technical replicates of blood from a handful of donors. Generated by immunoSEQ multiplex PCR, the TCRdb table keeps only in-frame clones and is missing some. The data contain 11,000 to 15,000 clones, roughly 83% of them singletons. The sequencing input was PBMCs. The receptors shown here come from a human donor in good health.

This clone was seen once. The CDR3 is CASSLEGGLASEQFF. DNA of the CDR3: TGTGCCAGCAGCTTGGAAGGGGGACTAGCGTCTGAGCAGTTCTTC. This chain links TRBV5-4 with TRBJ2-1, with TRBD2 matching over 10 bases. This CDR3 has 15 residues. Germline lookup yields CDR1 SGHNT and CDR2 YYREEE (reference sequence). The trim removed 0 bases at V and 9 bases at J, leaving 6 bases unmatched.

The genes are TRBV5-1 and TRBJ2-7, with D tentatively TRBD1 (6 bases). The V end was cut by 1 base, the J end by 6 bases, with 8 bases between. CDR1 and CDR2 from the germline V gene are SGHRS and YFSETQ. This CDR3 region has 12 residues. The DNA of the CDR3 is TGCGCCAGCAGCTTGCAGGGGCCCGAGCAGTACTTC. Amino acid sequence: CASSLQGPEQYF.

J is TRBJ1-5 and V is TRBV6-1, with 9 bases lining up with TRBD1. Germline values: CDR1 MNHNS, CDR2 SASEGT. The CDR3 is 15 residues long. J lost 4 bases, V lost 6 bases, and 7 bases had no gene match. This chain's CDR3 is CASRLQGAPNQPQHF. CDR3 nucleotides: TGTGCCAGCAGATTACAGGGGGCTCCAAATCAGCCCCAGCATTTT.

The gene calls are TRBV5-1 and TRBJ2-3; possibly TRBD1 for D (6 bases). Trimming shortened V by 2 bases and J by 6 bases, and 22 bases separated the two germline ends. Germline CDR1 and CDR2: SGHRS and YFSETQ. This CDR3 comprises 17 residues. The CDR3 sequence is CASSLSGRTATPDTQYF. The CDR3 DNA follows: TGCGCCAGCAGCTTATCGGGCAGGACAGCCACGCCTGATACGCAGTATTTT.

The rearrangement joins TRBV30 to TRBJ2-1, with 8 nucleotides matching TRBD2. The CDR3 totals 11 residues. Germline assignment: CDR1 GTSNPN and CDR2 SVGIG (reference sequence). V dropped 3 bases and J dropped 10; count of bases not matched to a gene: 2. The DNA for the CDR3 is TGTGCCTGGAGCGCGGGAGGCGAGCAGTTCTTC. It translates to CAWSAGGEQFF.

The rearrangement uses TRBV10-2 and TRBJ2-6, with unresolved D. Between the trimmed V and J ends, which lost 6 bases and 0 bases, there was a span of 18 bases. The germline V gene encodes CDR1 WSHSY and CDR2 SAAADI. CDR3 length equals 18 residues. CDR3 in amino acids: CASRTGGFMGSGANVLTF. CDR3 DNA: TGCGCCAGCAGGACCGGCGGTTTTATGGGCTCTGGGGCCAACGTCCTGACTTTC.

The V call is TRBV7-9, the J call TRBJ2-1; D perhaps matches TRBD2 (6 bases). This CDR3 comprises 15 residues. Trimming removed 5 bases at V and 5 bases at J, with 16 bases between. CDR1 SEHNR and CDR2 FQNEAQ come from the germline V gene (reference sequence). CDR3 nucleotides: TGTGCCAGCAGCCCCCGGGGGTTTCAGGACAATGAGCAGTTCTTC. Translating it yields CASSPRGFQDNEQFF.

This clone was observed a single time. The chain couples TRBV19 to TRBJ1-5, with 11 bases matching TRBD1. Germline lookup yields CDR1 LNHDA and CDR2 SQIVND (reference sequence). This CDR3 contains 14 residues. V lost 1 base to trimming and J lost 10 bases; unmatched junction nucleotides: 3. CDR3 in amino acids: CASSIGTGGVPQHF. The CDR3 DNA is TGTGCCAGTAGTATAGGGACAGGGGGCGTTCCCCAGCATTTT.

The chain couples TRBV5-1 to TRBJ2-5; D is uncertain. V lost 4 bases, J lost 0 bases, and 10 bases lay in between. The CDR3 has 14 residues. CDR1 is SGHRS, CDR2 YFSETQ, per germline. The CDR3: CASSTGRDQETQYF. The CDR3 DNA is TGCGCCAGCAGCACCGGTCGGGACCAAGAGACCCAGTACTTC.